The rows below give T cell receptor beta chains drawn from one sample of a study of T-cell reconstitution after alpha-beta-depleted transplantation in children. TCRdb called the PCR reads again in MiXCR, with one record for every CDR3 protein. The data contain hundreds of thousands of distinct CDR3 sequences, 10% to 15% of them singletons. Sequenced material: PBMCs, mostly from graft donor cells, taken 360 days after TCRalphabeta/CD19-depleted stem cell transplant. These receptors all stem from a male patient between 5 and 17 years old who had a stem cell transplant for acute myeloid leukemia, so the T cells may come from the graft donor. Each CDR3 is given with its conserved first and last residue. The D gene is left open where the match is weak. Clone size, where shown, is once, few, many, or a class for clones that have expanded.

>NA|TRBJ1-5|NA|TRBV5-1
TGCGCCAGCAGCTTGTCGGGCGGTCAGCCCCAGCATTTT
CASSLSGGQPQHF
>NA|TRBJ2-5|NA|TRBV12-5
TGTGCTAGTGGTTTGACAGGGAGGAGTTGGGAGACCCAGTACTTC
CASGLTGRSWETQYF
>TRBD2|TRBJ2-7|NA|TRBV5-6
TGTGCCAGCAGCTTGGGGACTAGCGGGAGGTCCCTGGGGGAGCAGTACTTC
CASSLGTSGRSLGEQYF
>NA|TRBJ2-7|many|TRBV3-1
TGTGCCAGCAGCCCCGACCCGAAGGTCCACGAGCAGTACTTC
CASSPDPKVHEQYF
>NA|TRBJ2-1|once|TRBV27
TGTGCCAGCAGTAGGGGGGAACAGGGCGTGGAACAGTTCTTC
CASSRGEQGVEQFF
>TRBD2|TRBJ2-1|many|TRBV24-1
TGTGCCACCAGTCCCCTGGGGGCTAGCGGGAATTTGCGGAATGAGCAGTTCTTC
CATSPLGASGNLRNEQFF
>NA|TRBJ2-3|few|TRBV28
TGTGCCAGCAGTTCGGTCCGGAGGGTAGGCACAGATACGCAGTATTTT
CASSSVRRVGTDTQYF
>NA|TRBJ2-1|NA|TRBV12-3/TRBV12-4
TGTGCCAGCAGTTTGAGTCTAAGGGGTCTTGGGGGGACCCGACCTGGGGACAATGAGCAGTTCTTC
CASSLSLRGLGGTRPGDNEQFF
>NA|TRBJ2-1|NA|TRBV4-1
TGCGCCAGCAGCCTGGGGTCACCCTACAATGAGCAGTTCTTC
CASSLGSPYNEQFF
>TRBD1|TRBJ1-4|once|TRBV7-9
TGTGCCAGCAGACGTTCCGGGACAGCCTCAAATGAAAAACTGTTTTTT
CASRRSGTASNEKLFF
>NA|TRBJ2-7|NA|TRBV3-1
TGTGCCAGCAGCCAACGGGAGTGGGACGAGCAGTACTTC
CASSQREWDEQYF
>NA|TRBJ2-1|many|TRBV7-9
TGTGCCAGCACCGACGTATACTACAATGAGCAGTTCTTC
CASTDVYYNEQFF
>NA|TRBJ2-1|many|TRBV29-1
TGCAGCGTTCCCATCGTCCTATCGACTCAATCGAGCTCCTACAATGAGCAGTTCTTC
CSVPIVLSTQSSSYNEQFF
>NA|TRBJ1-4|NA|TRBV7-9
TGTGCCAGCAGCTTCCGGGGCATTGAAAAACTGTTTTTT
CASSFRGIEKLFF
>NA|TRBJ2-7|few|TRBV4-3
TGCGCCAGCAGCCAAGATTTATCGGTAACCTACGAGCAGTACTTC
CASSQDLSVTYEQYF
>NA|TRBJ1-5|NA|TRBV20-1
TGCAGTGCGGACCAGGGTACCAGCAATCAGCCCCAGCATTTT
CSADQGTSNQPQHF
>NA|TRBJ2-1|few|TRBV6-5
TGTGCCAGCAGTTACTCGCAAGGTAATGAGCAGTTCTTC
CASSYSQGNEQFF
>TRBD2|TRBJ2-5|NA|TRBV5-1
TGCGCCAGCAGCTTGGCGGACCAACTAGCGGGTCGGCAGACCCAGTACTTC
CASSLADQLAGRQTQYF
>TRBD1|TRBJ2-5|NA|TRBV24-1
TGTGCCACCAGTGAGGGACAGGGGCCCCAAGAGACCCAGTACTTC
CATSEGQGPQETQYF
>TRBD1|TRBJ1-1|NA|TRBV28
TGTGCCAGCAGTCTGAACAGGGGCTACACTGAAGCTTTCTTT
CASSLNRGYTEAFF
>NA|TRBJ2-7|many|TRBV27
TGTGCCAGCAGAGGGACAGGACGAGCGGGGGGGTACTTC
CASRGTGRAGGYF
>TRBD2|TRBJ2-1|NA|TRBV10-3
TGTGGCATCTCCATGACTAGCGGGAGAGATTATGAGCAGTTCTTC
CGISMTSGRDYEQFF
>NA|TRBJ2-1|many|TRBV6-5
TGTGCCAGCAGTTACTCGGAGGGCGATGAGCAGTTCTTC
CASSYSEGDEQFF
>TRBD2|TRBJ2-5|few|TRBV20-1
TGCAGCGCCCAGCGGGGGATTCAAGAGACCCAGTACTTC
CSAQRGIQETQYF
>TRBD2|TRBJ2-2|many|TRBV19
TGTGCCAGTAGTTTTCCGGGACTAGCGGGTGTAGTCGGGGAGCTGTTTTTT
CASSFPGLAGVVGELFF
>TRBD2|TRBJ2-5|few|TRBV20-1
TGCAGTGCTAGAGATCGCGTGACTAGCACGTTAGAGACCCAGTACTTC
CSARDRVTSTLETQYF
>NA|TRBJ2-5|many|TRBV11-2
TGTGCCAGCAGCCCACCCCCTTTTCGGGAGACCCAGTACTTC
CASSPPPFRETQYF
>NA|TRBJ2-5|few|TRBV12-3/TRBV12-4
TGTGCCAGCAGCCCCTACAGGAGAGAAGAGACCCAGTACTTC
CASSPYRREETQYF
>TRBD2|TRBJ2-5|few|TRBV20-1
TGCAGTGCGCCACGACTAGCGGGACAAGAGACCCAGTACTTC
CSAPRLAGQETQYF
>NA|TRBJ1-4|NA|TRBV18
TGTGCCAGCTCACCCCTATCACGACAGGCTGTTGCAACTAATGAAAAACTGTTTTTT
CASSPLSRQAVATNEKLFF
>NA|TRBJ2-7|many|TRBV20-1
TGCAGTGCTAGAGGAGCGGACGCTTTCTCCTACGAGCAGTACTTC
CSARGADAFSYEQYF
>NA|TRBJ1-6|many|TRBV20-1
TGCAGTGCTAGATATCTCCTTAATTCACCCCTCCACTTT
CSARYLLNSPLHF
>NA|TRBJ2-1|NA|TRBV6-5
TGTGCCAGCAGTTACTCGAGGGCGCGACCAACATACAATGAGCAGTTCTTC
CASSYSRARPTYNEQFF
>NA|TRBJ2-1|many|TRBV6-1
TGTGCCAGCAGCCGGCTCCTGTACCATTTCTACAATGAGCAGTTCTTC
CASSRLLYHFYNEQFF
>NA|TRBJ2-7|NA|TRBV15
TGTGCCACCAGCAGAGGCCGAAACTGGGACGAGCAGTACTTC
CATSRGRNWDEQYF
>TRBD2|TRBJ2-2|few|TRBV11-2
TGTGCCAGCATCGGGACTAGCGAGTTATACACCGGGGAGCTGTTTTTT
CASIGTSELYTGELFF
>TRBD2|TRBJ2-1|few|TRBV29-1
TGCAGCGTCCCGGGGGGACTAGCGGGAGAGCTGGATGAGCAGTTCTTC
CSVPGGLAGELDEQFF
>NA|TRBJ2-1|NA|TRBV29-1
TGCAGCATCACCTCCTACAATGAGCAGTTCTTC
CSITSYNEQFF
>NA|TRBJ2-5|NA|TRBV12-3/TRBV12-4
TGTGCCAGCAGTTTGTACGGGGGAGAAGAGACCCAGTACTTC
CASSLYGGEETQYF
>NA|TRBJ1-2|NA|TRBV7-8
TGTGCCAGCAGCCTAACGGGACTCAATGGCTACACCTTC
CASSLTGLNGYTF